The rows below give T cell receptor beta chains drawn from one sample of a study of long-term antiretroviral therapy in people with HIV. Clones were read by immunoSEQ multiplex PCR, and TCRdb kept only the in-frame ones, dropping some. This sample carries fewer than 25,000 clones, just over 85% of them seen once, and the ten largest clones take around 7.8%. The source material was unsorted PBMCs, sampled 1.8 years before starting antiretroviral therapy. The receptors shown here come from a woman under 40 with HIV. CDR3s include the opening cysteine and the closing phenylalanine or tryptophan. The order of the fields is clone size, J gene, V gene, CDR3 protein. Clone size is shown for a subset of rows, as once, few, many or a class of expanded clone.

abundance: NA; j_gene: TRBJ2-4; v_gene: TRBV25-1; CDR3aa: CASSEDRGLENIQYF
abundance: NA; j_gene: TRBJ2-1; v_gene: TRBV14; CDR3aa: CASSQVRGNEQFF
abundance: NA; j_gene: TRBJ2-3; v_gene: TRBV9; CDR3aa: CASSVARADTQYF
abundance: NA; j_gene: TRBJ2-5; v_gene: TRBV7-9; CDR3aa: CASSSRNYGRETQYF
abundance: NA; j_gene: TRBJ2-2; v_gene: TRBV6-1; CDR3aa: CASKDRVFAGELFF
abundance: NA; j_gene: TRBJ2-3; v_gene: TRBV7-8; CDR3aa: CASESVAGLTDTQYF
abundance: NA; j_gene: TRBJ1-5; v_gene: TRBV6-6; CDR3aa: CASDQGWRQPQHF
abundance: NA; j_gene: TRBJ2-3; v_gene: TRBV27; CDR3aa: CASSTSGGAGADTQYF
abundance: once; j_gene: TRBJ1-2; v_gene: TRBV19; CDR3aa: CASSIGSRQGREGYTF
abundance: NA; j_gene: TRBJ1-6; v_gene: TRBV27; CDR3aa: CASRDQTGGRSPLHF
abundance: NA; j_gene: TRBJ1-1; v_gene: TRBV6-1; CDR3aa: CASSRTEYEAFF
abundance: NA; j_gene: TRBJ1-2; v_gene: TRBV4-1; CDR3aa: CASSQGTDSFYYGYTF
abundance: NA; j_gene: TRBJ1-4; v_gene: TRBV5-6; CDR3aa: CASSLGRGEKLFF
abundance: NA; j_gene: TRBJ2-3; v_gene: TRBV12-5; CDR3aa: CASGPGTSTDTQYF
abundance: NA; j_gene: TRBJ2-2; v_gene: TRBV7-3; CDR3aa: CASSLNRARTGELFF
abundance: once; j_gene: TRBJ1-2; v_gene: TRBV19; CDR3aa: CATVSAGLGSYTF
abundance: NA; j_gene: TRBJ1-5; v_gene: TRBV9; CDR3aa: CASSVGGYDQPQHF
abundance: NA; j_gene: TRBJ1-4; v_gene: TRBV29-1; CDR3aa: CSVGRPNEKLFF
abundance: NA; j_gene: TRBJ2-4; v_gene: TRBV27; CDR3aa: CASSSPLNIQYF
abundance: NA; j_gene: TRBJ1-4; v_gene: TRBV4-1; CDR3aa: CASSQGLWGNEKLFF
abundance: NA; j_gene: TRBJ2-5; v_gene: TRBV27; CDR3aa: CASSLVGRGRETQYF
abundance: NA; j_gene: TRBJ2-1; v_gene: TRBV19; CDR3aa: CASSRSGGAGTYNEQFF
abundance: NA; j_gene: TRBJ1-2; v_gene: TRBV11-2; CDR3aa: CASSRAWDRGQGYTF
abundance: NA; j_gene: TRBJ2-2; v_gene: TRBV7-2; CDR3aa: CASSRDNTGELFF
abundance: NA; j_gene: TRBJ1-6; v_gene: TRBV2; CDR3aa: CASSELGTAYNSPLHF
abundance: NA; j_gene: TRBJ1-2; v_gene: TRBV19; CDR3aa: CASMGQGAWVYGYTF
abundance: NA; j_gene: TRBJ2-3; v_gene: TRBV30; CDR3aa: CAWSVVQHTDTQYF
abundance: NA; j_gene: TRBJ1-4; v_gene: TRBV2; CDR3aa: CASRTDGATNEKLFF
abundance: NA; j_gene: TRBJ2-3; v_gene: TRBV9; CDR3aa: CASSESADTQYF
abundance: NA; j_gene: TRBJ1-2; v_gene: TRBV27; CDR3aa: CASSLTENYGYTF
abundance: NA; j_gene: TRBJ2-1; v_gene: TRBV20-1; CDR3aa: CSAVDHMVF
abundance: NA; j_gene: TRBJ1-1; v_gene: TRBV10-3; CDR3aa: CAISEDRDNTEAFF
abundance: once; j_gene: TRBJ1-3; v_gene: TRBV5-1; CDR3aa: CASSLVAGGQSGNTIYF
abundance: NA; j_gene: TRBJ2-5; v_gene: TRBV5-1; CDR3aa: CASSPRTSGGFETQYF
abundance: NA; j_gene: TRBJ2-7; v_gene: TRBV7-8; CDR3aa: CASSLDQRGGPEQYF
abundance: few; j_gene: TRBJ1-6; v_gene: TRBV6-5; CDR3aa: CASSYSTGRDSPLHF
abundance: once; j_gene: TRBJ1-1; v_gene: TRBV6-5; CDR3aa: CASSYSGTGTEAFF
abundance: NA; j_gene: TRBJ1-1; v_gene: TRBV5-8; CDR3aa: CASSWAGHMNTEAFF
abundance: NA; j_gene: TRBJ2-2; v_gene: TRBV9; CDR3aa: CASSGRGDRVPGELFF
abundance: NA; j_gene: TRBJ2-5; v_gene: TRBV5-5; CDR3aa: CASSLGDVGGETQYF
abundance: NA; j_gene: TRBJ2-2; v_gene: TRBV5-1; CDR3aa: CASSLTSGANTGELFF
abundance: NA; j_gene: TRBJ1-4; v_gene: TRBV2; CDR3aa: CASKEGGTGGRSNEKLFF
abundance: NA; j_gene: TRBJ2-3; v_gene: TRBV4-1; CDR3aa: CASSQQTSTDTQYF
abundance: NA; j_gene: TRBJ1-2; v_gene: TRBV11-2; CDR3aa: CATLPRNSNYGYTF
abundance: NA; j_gene: TRBJ2-7; v_gene: TRBV11-2; CDR3aa: CASSPGYEQYF
abundance: NA; j_gene: TRBJ1-4; v_gene: TRBV30; CDR3aa: CAWSVGSGNEKLFF
abundance: NA; j_gene: TRBJ1-1; v_gene: TRBV4-1; CDR3aa: CASSPGPLTGNTEAFF
abundance: NA; j_gene: TRBJ2-2; v_gene: TRBV30; CDR3aa: CAWSQGTGELFF
abundance: NA; j_gene: TRBJ1-3; v_gene: TRBV10-3; CDR3aa: CAIRRDSGNTIYF
abundance: NA; j_gene: TRBJ1-1; v_gene: TRBV5-6; CDR3aa: CASSQRTEAFF
abundance: NA; j_gene: TRBJ2-2; v_gene: TRBV2; CDR3aa: CASSTSGPQTGELFF
abundance: NA; j_gene: TRBJ2-2; v_gene: TRBV7-2; CDR3aa: CASSWGQDTGELFF
abundance: NA; j_gene: TRBJ1-3; v_gene: TRBV5-1; CDR3aa: CAIGFNTIYF
abundance: NA; j_gene: TRBJ1-2; v_gene: TRBV5-6; CDR3aa: CASSLRQGAAGYTF
abundance: NA; j_gene: TRBJ1-2; v_gene: TRBV30; CDR3aa: CAWSLSAPGGNGYGYTF